The T cell receptor (beta chain) under discussion was sequenced for a study of radiotherapy plus CTLA-4 blockade in lung cancer. Study context: With 31% of patients having disease control, objective responses were seen in approximately 17%.

Focal radiation with ipilimumab CTLA-4 blockade was given to patients with chemo-refractory metastatic non-small-cell lung cancer. The data were produced by immunoSEQ multiplex PCR, yet TCRdb's version contains in-frame clones alone and is incomplete. The sample records over 95,000 clones, roughly 74% being singletons. Germline-derived CDR1 and CDR2 are MDHEN and SYDVKM. The CDR3 runs to 14 residues. Trimming removed 6 bases at V and 4 bases at J, with 14 bases between. The clonotype originates from a human donor with non-small cell lung cancer who had a partial response to radiotherapy plus ipilimumab. Some clones in this sample may be carry-over from other donors' samples. The rearrangement uses TRBV28 and TRBJ2-3, with a tentative D call TRBD2 (5 bases). The sample was peripheral blood, taken from a patient treated with radiotherapy plus ipilimumab. CDR3 sequence (DNA): TGTGCCAGCAGCCTAGCATTGGTTGCAGATACGCAGTATTTT. Encoded protein: CASSLALVADTQYF.